This T cell receptor beta chain was profiled in a study of shared clonotypes between healthy human individuals. The method was immunoSEQ multiplex PCR; TCRdb's version includes in-frame clones alone and lacks a portion of them. This repertoire shows about 1,800,000 clones, over 85% found once; its top ten account for more than 0.9%. Germline lookup yields CDR1 SGDLS and CDR2 YYNGEE. The CDR3 spans 13 residues. V gave up 0 bases and J gave up 7 bases, with 8 bases separating them. The naive CD8 fraction comprised CD45RO-negative cells positively selected for CCR7 and excluded terminally differentiated effector memory CD45RA+ cells. With respect to this clone: The same CDR3 also results from other DNA sequences found in this sample.

The chain employs TRBV9 and TRBJ2-1; no reliable D call. The sequence derives from a man aged 18-30 years in good health. The sequencing sample was made of naive CD8+ T cells sorted from blood. The CDR3 loop reads CASSVVTGNEQFF. The CDR3 DNA is TGTGCCAGCAGCGTAGTTACCGGAAATGAGCAGTTCTTC.